The following is a T cell receptor (beta chain) sequence with its context. Extracted RNA was reverse transcribed into cDNA, the sequencing template. TCRdb's copy holds only in-frame clones and misses some; the assay was immunoSEQ multiplex PCR. The repertoire holds 110,000 or so clones, with 50% to 75% as singletons. Treatment meaning: oral pan-JAK inhibitor, 5-10 mg twice daily. These data are taken from a study of CD8+ T cells in alopecia areata. Overall study: Treatment with tofacitinib (6 to 18 months) was followed by 6 months off drug. Severity scores in treated patients reflected the percentage of scalp affected.

The input for sequencing was CD8+ T cells sorted from blood, taken at week 4, from a patient treated with tofacitinib. The clonotype was recovered from a human donor with alopecia areata.

The CDR3 spells CSVETGGAYTEAFF. The CDR3 region has the DNA TGCAGCGTGGAAACAGGGGGCGCCTACACTGAAGCTTTCTTT. This sequence joins TRBV29-1 and TRBJ1-1, with TRBD1 identical over 9 bases. The CDR3 runs to 14 residues. The germline V gene encodes CDR1 SQVTM and CDR2 ANQGSEA. V was clipped by 6 bases and J by 3 bases; unmatched bases: 8.